Here is one TCR beta chain with its context. The sample holds many counts of this clonotype. Its target antigen remains unknown. No qualities accompany the bases; no much larger clone lies one base away. To prepare the library, 5' RACE was applied. The second PCR ran for roughly 7 to 12 cycles and used a J-beta primer mix along with a sample-barcoded 5' primer. A template-switch 5' adaptor carrying 12 random nucleotides introduced a unique molecular identifier onto each TCR beta cDNA molecule. At least 3 million CDR3-containing paired-end reads were obtained from each sample. The Mint cDNA synthesis kit, primed by a TRBC-specific oligonucleotide, was used to synthesize first-strand cDNA from all RNA. Following uracil-DNA glycosylase treatment, a first 18-cycle PCR with universal primers M1SS and BC2_uni_R was performed on all cDNA. The authors' pipeline ran thus. Normalization of each sample was performed by random selection of 1 million high-quality reads, each carrying a distinct molecular identifier. Reads sharing molecular identifiers were discarded rather than binned into consensus sequences. CDR3 identification, clonotype clustering and error correction used MiTCR with a Q25 quality threshold and the strictest error-elimination algorithm. A nonparametric unseen species model with Euler transformation was used to estimate lower-bound total TCR beta diversity. The public reads were quality trimmed at Q25 with fastp and then assembled into clones with MiXCR by TCRdb, keeping productive beta chains. For every CDR3 protein sequence, its rows merge into one entry that carries the most common genes and DNA. For this entry, the V and J calls and clone size follow TCRdb and not the study's own pipeline. Within this sample are fewer than 2,000,000 distinct CDR3 sequences, with more than 35% of them counted one time only. The top ten constitute roughly 23% of the sample.

The source of the sample is a study of blood T cells in healthy people across ages (dated by TCRdb to 2014 to 2015). For the study in its entirety: In model experiments, roughly one uniquely barcoded TCR beta cDNA molecule per two T cells was captured by template switching. Using deep sequencing normalized with unique cDNA molecular identifiers, the study measured how TCR beta repertoire diversity changes with age. Four age groups were formed from the donors: young (average approximately 17 years), middle-aged (around 40), aged (approximately 60) and long-lived (roughly 88). To avoid experimental bias, donors of different ages were spread randomly across the sequencing lanes. For two donors (one aged 18 to 30 and one aged 80 or older), the study analyzed two additional independent replicas of 1 million unique cDNA reads from the same blood draw. The study at large found these results: There was a strong correlation between observed TCR beta diversity and the percentage of naive T cells measured by flow cytometry. The CMV infection status of donors was not known, potentially confounding age-related changes in expanded clonotypes. As age increased, observed TCR beta diversity per million T cells dropped in a roughly linear way, and a significant reduction was already evident by age 40. Estimates of total diversity based on one million sequenced T cells were considered lower bounds and underestimates. Compared with the aged group, the long-lived group had more naive CD4+ T cells, fewer expanded clones and increased TCR diversity, a pattern suggesting age selection. Conclusive comparison of naive and antigen-experienced compartments was prevented by the profiling of bulk unsorted PBMCs.

The germline V end is reduced by 3 bases and the J end by 2 bases; junction bases left unmatched: 7. The CDR3 measures 15 amino acids from cysteine to phenylalanine. Only the CDR3 part of the read is kept: 45 bases, read in frame from the first base. Systemically healthy Caucasian individuals from Russia, 35 to 40 in total and aged about 6 to 100 years, were included as donors. About 9.8 milliliters of peripheral blood were drawn from each donor into EDTA-treated Vacutainer tubes. Ficoll-Paque density-gradient centrifugation was used to isolate PBMCs, with at least 7 million per sample. Trizol reagent was used to extract total RNA from the PBMCs, yielding at least 6 micrograms per sample. The percentages of naive CD45RAhigh/CD27high T cells were determined by flow cytometry on a PBMC aliquot from every donor.

Material for sequencing was blood. The receptor was derived from a human donor in good health. The rearrangement combines TRBV12-3 or TRBV12-4 with TRBJ2-7, with 7 middle bases fitting TRBD2. This receptor carries the CDR3 CASSFWGGYTYEQYF. The DNA sequence reads TGTGCCAGCAGTTTTTGGGGGGGATACACCTACGAGCAGTACTTC.